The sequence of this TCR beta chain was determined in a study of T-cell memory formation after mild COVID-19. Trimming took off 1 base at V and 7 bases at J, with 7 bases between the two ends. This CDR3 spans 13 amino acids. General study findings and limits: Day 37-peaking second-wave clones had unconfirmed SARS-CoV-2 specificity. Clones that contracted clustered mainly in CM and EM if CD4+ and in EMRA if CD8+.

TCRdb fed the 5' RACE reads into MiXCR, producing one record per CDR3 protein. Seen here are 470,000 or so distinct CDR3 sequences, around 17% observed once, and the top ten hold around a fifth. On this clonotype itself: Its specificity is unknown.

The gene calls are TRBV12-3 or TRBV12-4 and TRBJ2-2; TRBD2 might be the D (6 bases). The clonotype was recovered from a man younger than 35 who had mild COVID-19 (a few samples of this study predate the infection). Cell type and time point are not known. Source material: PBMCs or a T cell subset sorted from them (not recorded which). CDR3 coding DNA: TGTGCCAGCAGTTTAGGGAGGGTCGGGGAGCTGTTTTTT. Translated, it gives CASSLGRVGELFF.